The present entry profiles one T cell receptor (beta chain) with its context. Each cDNA molecule carried a unique molecular identifier. One entry per CDR3 protein, called by TCRdb with MiXCR from the 5' RACE reads. The data show around 67,000 distinct CDR3 sequences, 12% seen once. This sample was taken from a study of early T cells in non-severe SARS-CoV-2 infection. Study-level information: Sequencing was performed on bulk RNA from unsorted whole blood, leaving chains unpaired.

Material: whole blood. This receptor was taken from an adult who was a healthcare worker with PCR-confirmed SARS-CoV-2 infection or an uninfected control (not recorded which).

The CDR3 spells CASSPGQANTEAFF. CDR3 nucleotide sequence: TGTGCCAGCAGCCCGGGACAGGCGAACACTGAAGCTTTCTTT. This chain links TRBV5-6 with TRBJ1-1, with 8 bases identical to TRBD1. The V segment lost 4 bases and the J segment 1 base; nucleotides outside the gene matches: 3. CDR3 size: 14 residues. The germline gives CDR1 SGHDT, CDR2 YYEEEE. Drawing the rest from reference TRBV5-6 and TRBJ1-1, the complete variable domain is DAGVTQSPTHLIKTRGQQVTLRCSPKSGHDTVSWYQQALGQGPQFIFQYYEEEERQRGNFPDRFSGHQFPNYSSELNVNALLLGDSALYLCASSPGQANTEAFFGQGTRLTVV.